These 30 T cell receptor beta chains originate from one sample sequenced in a study of T-cell reconstitution after alpha-beta-depleted transplantation in children. Unique molecular identifiers were used in preparing the TCRbeta library. From the PCR reads, TCRdb called clonotypes with MiXCR, one entry per CDR3 protein. The repertoire holds 540,000 or so distinct CDR3 sequences, with more than 20% as singletons. This specimen was PBMCs, mostly from graft donor cells, taken 360 days after TCRalphabeta/CD19-depleted stem cell transplant. The receptors stem from a boy younger than two who had a stem cell transplant for acute myeloid leukemia, so the T cells may come from the graft donor.

In this sample, this clonotype turned up many times. The chain employs TRBV2 and TRBJ1-2; the match to TRBD1 covers 8 bases. This CDR3 contains 18 residues. The germline gives CDR1 SNHLY, CDR2 FYNNEI. After removal of 3 bases from V and 3 bases from J, the junction contained 15 bases not matched to a gene. In nucleotides, the CDR3 is TGTGCCAGCAGTGATGTCGTGAGACGCGGACAGGGCGACTATGGCTACACCTTC. Translated, it gives CASSDVVRRGQGDYGYTF. Full variable domain (remainder filled in from reference TRBV2 and TRBJ1-2): EPEVTQTPSHQVTQMGQEVILRCVPISNHLYFYWYRQILGQKVEFLVSFYNNEISEKSEIFDDQFSVERPDGSNFTLKIRSTKLEDSAMYFCASSDVVRRGQGDYGYTFGSGTRLTVV.

This clonotype was found a few times. The chain carries TRBV10-3 and TRBJ1-5; 7 nucleotides agree with TRBD1. With V trimmed by 7 bases and J by 2 bases, 5 bases remained unmatched. The CDR3 extends over 14 amino acids. Germline CDR1 is ENHRY and CDR2 is SYGVKD. The CDR3 DNA is TGTGCCATCAAAGGCCAGGGGGGCAATCAGCCCCAGCATTTT. It codes for CAIKGQGGNQPQHF.

The chain has TRBV13 and TRBJ2-5, with a possible D match to TRBD1 (6 bases). Trimming shortened V by 4 bases and J by 0 bases, and 15 bases separated the two germline ends. The germline V gene has CDR1 PRHDT and CDR2 FYEKMQ (reference sequence). The CDR3 spans 16 residues. The CDR3: CASSSGQLKYQETQYF. The DNA of the CDR3 is TGTGCCAGCAGCTCCGGACAGCTTAAGTACCAAGAGACCCAGTACTTC.

This clonotype appeared a few times. The V call is TRBV7-2, the J call TRBJ2-5; TRBD2 matches 7 bases. CDR1 and CDR2 from the germline V gene are SGHTA and FQGNSA. The CDR3 is made up of 16 amino acids. The V and J ends lost 4 bases and 2 bases, in that order; junction bases with no gene match: 10. The CDR3 protein is CASSSPGGTRQETQYF. CDR3 DNA sequence: TGTGCCAGCAGCTCCCCGGGGGGTACCCGGCAAGAGACCCAGTACTTC.

This clonotype was seen at least ten times. This sequence joins TRBV12-3 or TRBV12-4 and TRBJ2-5, with D tentatively TRBD2 (6 bases). CDR3 length: 13 residues. Trimming removed 5 bases from V and 5 bases from J, with 12 bases in between. DNA of the CDR3: TGTGCCAGCAGTCGACTAGTCAGGGAGACCCAGTACTTC. Encoded protein: CASSRLVRETQYF.

This chain connects TRBV4-1 to TRBJ2-1; 8 nucleotides match TRBD1. This CDR3 is built from 15 residues. Germline CDR1 reads MGHRA; CDR2 reads YSYEKL. V lost 4 bases and J lost 8; bases outside the gene matches: 10. The CDR3 loop reads CASSPPTGVGDEQFF. The DNA for the CDR3 is TGCGCCAGCAGCCCACCGACAGGGGTCGGAGATGAGCAGTTCTTC.

As DNA, the CDR3 is TGTGCCAGCAGCTTAGAGGGAGACACCATATATTTT. Translation: CASSLEGDTIYF. The chain is built from TRBV7-6 and TRBJ1-3; D is unclear. V lost 1 base and J 8 bases, leaving 6 bases between the germline ends. There are 12 residues in the CDR3. CDR1 SGHVS and CDR2 FNYEAQ come from the germline V gene.

In this sample, this clonotype turned up many times. J is TRBJ2-1 and V is TRBV28; D is ambiguous. Germline assignment: CDR1 MDHEN and CDR2 SYDVKM. Trimming removed 6 bases at V and 8 bases at J, with 17 bases between. The length of the CDR3 is 14 residues. The CDR3 is CASRRVVVRDEQFF. The CDR3 nucleotides are TGTGCCAGCAGGCGTGTTGTTGTACGCGATGAGCAGTTCTTC.

This chain links TRBV28 with TRBJ1-2; D unclear. V lost 2 bases and J lost 13, with 17 bases in between. Germline V lookup: CDR1 MDHEN, CDR2 SYDVKM. This CDR3 has 13 residues. The CDR3, as DNA: TGTGCCAGCAGTTTAGACGTCCAGATCCGGACCACCTTC. Protein sequence: CASSLDVQIRTTF.

This clonotype was picked up a small number of times. The chain has TRBV15 and TRBJ2-5; D not certain. Germline assignment: CDR1 LNHNV and CDR2 YYDKDF (reference sequence). V dropped 0 bases and J dropped 2 bases, with 7 bases sitting between them. This CDR3 contains 14 residues. This chain's CDR3 is CATSRDKGQETQYF. In DNA form, the CDR3 reads TGTGCCACCAGCAGAGATAAGGGACAAGAGACCCAGTACTTC.

This chain links TRBV6-4 with TRBJ1-1; TRBD1 matches 7 bases. Germline CDR1 reads MRHNA; CDR2 reads SNTAGT. The trim removed 10 bases at V and 2 bases at J, leaving 10 bases unmatched. The CDR3 spans 14 residues. Here the CDR3 DNA reads TGTGCCATCCTCGGGACAGATGTAAACACTGAAGCTTTCTTT. Residues: CAILGTDVNTEAFF.

The genes are TRBV7-9 and TRBJ2-5; no definite D call. Trimming removed 1 base at V and 5 bases at J, with 8 bases between. This CDR3 has 13 amino acids. In germline, CDR1 is SEHNR, CDR2 FQNEAQ (reference sequence). CDR3 in amino acids: CASSLVAPETQYF. In DNA, the CDR3 is TGTGCCAGCAGCTTAGTGGCGCCCGAGACCCAGTACTTC.

This clonotype was seen ten or more times. The chain employs TRBV12-3 or TRBV12-4 and TRBJ2-3; no reliable D call. V lost 5 bases and J 2 bases, leaving 14 bases between the germline ends. This CDR3 region has 15 residues. The CDR3 spells CASSRVQGITDTQYF. The CDR3 DNA reads as TGTGCCAGCAGTCGGGTGCAAGGAATCACAGATACGCAGTATTTT.

This clonotype was seen only a few times. The chain links TRBV20-1 to TRBJ2-4, with D possibly matching TRBD1 (6 bases). V shed 6 bases and J shed 1 base, with 10 bases lying between them. The CDR3 runs to 13 residues. Germline CDR1 reads DFQATT; CDR2 reads SNEGSKA (reference sequence). CDR3 amino acids: CSAPGVAKNIQYF. The CDR3, as DNA: TGCAGTGCCCCAGGGGTCGCCAAAAACATTCAGTACTTC.

This clonotype was detected once. This rearrangement joins TRBV5-1 to TRBJ2-3; no clear D. Trimming pared 6 bases from V and 4 bases from J, leaving 9 bases between. The CDR3 extends over 12 amino acids. The V gene's germline CDR1 is SGHRS and CDR2 YFSETQ. CDR3 region: CASMDPPDTQYF. The CDR3 coding sequence is TGCGCCAGCATGGATCCCCCAGATACGCAGTATTTT.

There are many counts of this clonotype. Compared with germline, one end of the junction differs, possibly owing to a read error. V is TRBV27 and J is TRBJ2-1; no clear D gene. CDR1 is MNHEY and CDR2 is SMNVEV in the germline V gene (reference sequence). The CDR3 is made up of 15 amino acids. The CDR3 sequence: CASSLRLSSYNEQFF. The DNA for the CDR3 is TGCGCCAGCAGCTTGCGGTTGAGCTCCTACAATGAGCAGTTCTTC.

The chain is built from TRBV7-6 and TRBJ2-1; 7 nucleotides align to TRBD1. V lost 4 bases and J lost 13; bases outside the gene matches: 10. Germline V gene lookup returns CDR1 SGHVS and CDR2 FNYEAQ. The CDR3 runs 13 residues. CDR3 loop: CASSSDRASTQFF. CDR3 nucleotides: TGTGCCAGCAGCTCAGACAGGGCCTCCACCCAGTTCTTC.

As to this clonotype: Germline and junction disagree at one end, which may indicate a read error. This chain uses TRBV20-1 with TRBJ2-5, with TRBD2 matching over 13 bases. This CDR3 contains 14 residues. Germline V gene lookup returns CDR1 DFQATT and CDR2 SNEGSKA (reference sequence). In DNA form, the CDR3 reads TGCTGTGCTACACCGGGACTAGCGGGGGAGACCCAGTACTTC. It codes for CCATPGLAGETQYF.

This clonotype was observed many times. The CDR3 DNA sequence: TGTGCCTGGATCGGGACCTACGAGCAGTACTTC. Protein: CAWIGTYEQYF. The rearrangement uses TRBV30 and TRBJ2-7; possibly TRBD2 for D (5 bases). The CDR3 is made up of 11 amino acids. The V and J ends lost 4 bases and 2 bases respectively, with 6 bases between them. Germline V gene lookup returns CDR1 GTSNPN and CDR2 SVGIG (reference sequence).

V gene TRBV21-1 combines with J gene TRBJ2-5. TRBV21-1 is a known pseudogene. This CDR3 comprises 12 residues. The CDR3 sequence is CASHLVPETQYF. As DNA, the CDR3 is TGTGCCAGCCATTTAGTCCCAGAGACCCAGTACTTC.

This clonotype was counted ten times or more. This chain uses TRBV29-1 with TRBJ2-6; D not resolved. Germline assignment: CDR1 SQVTM and CDR2 ANQGSEA. The length of the CDR3 is 13 residues. The V gene lost 4 bases and the J gene lost 1 base, with 5 bases spanning the gap. The DNA for the CDR3 is TGCAGCGTTGGGGTTTCTGGGGCCAACGTCCTGACTTTC. Amino acids: CSVGVSGANVLTF.

The chain is built from TRBV20-1 and TRBJ1-5, with D hard to call. The V end lost 5 bases, the J end lost 0 bases, and 17 bases lay between the germline ends. CDR3 length: 16 amino acids. Germline-derived CDR1 and CDR2 are DFQATT and SNEGSKA (reference sequence). The CDR3 spells CSALGLAGYSNQPQHF. The CDR3 DNA is TGCAGTGCTCTAGGGTTGGCAGGATATAGCAATCAGCCCCAGCATTTT.

The V gene is TRBV6-1, the J gene TRBJ1-2, with a possible D match to TRBD1 (5 bases). The CDR3 length is 14 residues. Trimming removed 6 bases at V and 1 base at J, with 12 bases between. Germline V gives CDR1 MNHNS, CDR2 SASEGT. This CDR3 is CASRIGGGNYGYTF. For the CDR3, the DNA is TGTGCCAGCAGAATTGGCGGGGGTAACTATGGCTACACCTTC.

In this sample, this clonotype turned up a few times. The rearrangement links TRBV20-1 to TRBJ1-2; the D is unclear. This CDR3 comprises 13 residues. The V and J ends lost 0 bases and 8 bases respectively, with 13 bases between them. Germline CDR1 is DFQATT and CDR2 is SNEGSKA (reference sequence). The CDR3, as DNA: TGCAGTGCTAGAGATCGGCAGCCCTACGGCTACACCTTC. It yields the protein CSARDRQPYGYTF.

The CDR3 region has the DNA TGTGCCAGCAGCCTCTCCCGGACAGGGGGCGACACCGGGGAGCTGTTTTTT. It codes for CASSLSRTGGDTGELFF. V and J are TRBV13 and TRBJ2-2, with 11 bases that match TRBD1. CDR1 is PRHDT and CDR2 is FYEKMQ in the germline V gene (reference sequence). J gave up 3 bases and V 5 bases, and 8 bases lay outside the gene matches. The CDR3 contains 17 residues.

This clonotype came up a few times. It may be a read error: a sequence one base away is much more abundant. The chain combines TRBV28 with TRBJ2-1; no firm D call. There are 10 residues in the CDR3. V was trimmed by 3 bases and J by 8 bases, leaving 2 bases between them. CDR1 and CDR2 from the germline V gene are MDHEN and SYDVKM. The CDR3 DNA is TGTGCCAGCAGTTTCCATGAGCAGTTCTTC. Amino acids: CASSFHEQFF.

This clonotype showed up many times. The CDR3 loop is CASSSPGLPNTEAFF. The DNA of the CDR3 is TGTGCCAGCAGCTCTCCGGGACTGCCGAACACTGAAGCTTTCTTT. The chain combines TRBV7-8 with TRBJ1-1; D is perhaps TRBD1 (5 bases). The CDR3 is made up of 15 amino acids. V was trimmed by 4 bases and J by 1 base, leaving 13 bases between them. Germline loops: CDR1 SGHVS, CDR2 FQNEAQ.

This clonotype was seen only a few times. The rearrangement links TRBV6-1 to TRBJ2-1, with 8 bases aligning to TRBD2. The CDR3 has 14 residues. J was trimmed by 8 bases and V by 10 bases; bases with no gene match: 13. Germline loops: CDR1 MNHNS, CDR2 SASEGT. CDR3 protein: CAIAFIGTRDEQFF. In DNA form, the CDR3 reads TGTGCCATAGCATTTATCGGGACTAGGGATGAGCAGTTCTTC.

The genes are TRBV5-1 and TRBJ1-1; D might be TRBD1 (5 bases). V was clipped by 1 base and J by 6 bases, with 16 bases between them. Germline CDR1 and CDR2: SGHRS and YFSETQ. The CDR3 covers 15 residues. The chain's CDR3 is CASSLFGDPTAEAFF. CDR3 sequence (DNA): TGCGCCAGCAGCTTGTTTGGGGACCCGACAGCTGAAGCTTTCTTT.

This clonotype was recorded a few times. J is TRBJ1-1 and V is TRBV18; no clear D gene. The germline V gene encodes CDR1 KGHSH and CDR2 LQKENI. V was shortened by 6 bases and J by 3 bases, with 11 bases between the two germline ends. The CDR3 is made up of 13 amino acids. This CDR3 is CASSPYGDTEAFF. CDR3 DNA sequence: TGTGCCAGCTCCCCGTACGGGGACACTGAAGCTTTCTTT. Full variable domain (rest looked up from reference TRBV18 and TRBJ1-1): NAGVMQNPRHLVRRRGQEARLRCSPMKGHSHVYWYRQLPEEGLKFMVYLQKENIIDESGMPKERFSAEFPKEGPSILRIQQVVRGDSAAYFCASSPYGDTEAFFGQGTRLTVV.